This T cell receptor (beta chain) was observed in a study of neurological immune-mediated disorders (dated by TCRdb to between 2018 and 2021). Concerning the study at large: The study compared peripheral blood TCR-beta repertoires of HTLV-I-associated myelopathy (HAM/TSP) patients, multiple sclerosis patients and healthy controls using UMI-based sequencing. The 90 to 120 TCR-beta libraries covered PBMC samples along with longitudinal samples, technical triplicates, and paired sorted CD4+ and CD8+ T-cell subsets. The cohort included 60 to 70 subjects: roughly 14 with HAM/TSP, about 35 with multiple sclerosis, and 20 or so healthy controls. Broad study findings and their caveats: Across subjects, expanded clones never shared an identical CDR3 amino acid sequence, which suggests that the TCR-beta repertoires in every group were private. The highest TCR clonal expansion was observed in HAM/TSP patients, whereas the lowest was observed in MS patients, even when compared with healthy controls.

For CDR1 and CDR2, the germline V gene lists MNHNS and SASEGT. Compared with germline, V lacks 6 bases and J lacks 8 bases; bases without a gene match: 17. Taken from cysteine to phenylalanine, the CDR3 has 17 residues. Here the CDR3 DNA is all that survives: 51 bases in frame from base 1. cDNA was synthesized by template-switch 5'RACE using a primer with a 10-nucleotide random unique molecular identifier that tagged each TCR transcript. Every sequencing run yielded over 170 million TCR-beta sequences covering 15-18 subjects. Total RNA was extracted with the RNeasy kit. The KAPA Real-time Library Amplification kit was used to amplify TCR-beta VDJ regions with primers targeting the TCR constant region and the 5'RACE anchor. Sample indexes and Illumina adaptors were added in a first PCR, after which library yield was increased in a second PCR. The roughly 650 bp TCR product was size-selected on a 2% E-gel SizeSelection system after Ampure bead purification. Before pooling, libraries had their quality checked on a Bioanalyzer, their concentration measured with Qubit, and their quantity determined with the Kapa Library Quantification kit. Paired-end 2 x 150 bp sequencing of the libraries was performed on an Illumina HiSeq 2500. To increase sequence diversity, about 25-31% phiX was spiked into each library pool. The study's own analysis went as follows. The quality-filtered reads were processed with the UMI-based MiGEC pipeline, whose error correction step removed more than 90% of the raw TCR sequences. IMGT germline references were used for aligning VDJ genes, and each clonotype was defined as a unique CDR3 amino acid sequence together with its V-J genes. Clonal expansion, Shannon diversity and CDR3 relatedness were evaluated with VDJtools (CalcPairwiseDistances, ClusterSamples), while phylogenetic trees were built in CLCbio workbench. Clones with at least 8 unique UMIs were defined as expanded, with this threshold being based on coefficient-of-variation modelling across technical triplicates. Using fastp trimming at Q25 and MiXCR clonotype assembly, TCRdb reanalyzed the public sequencing data and kept in-frame beta chains. Identical CDR3 proteins give one entry, which carries the most common genes and DNA. What appears here as the V and J calls and clone size reflects TCRdb's work, not the paper's. Present in this sample are some 18,000 distinct CDR3 sequences, 6% to 8.5% of which were seen just once. Of the sample, about a sixth falls within the top ten clones.

TCR libraries for sorted subsets were made from under 1.1 million sorted CD4+ or CD8+ T cells. PBMCs were separated from peripheral blood using Ficoll-Hypaque density gradient centrifugation and then cryopreserved in liquid nitrogen. The study also sequenced paired sorted CD4+ and CD8+ subsets from healthy controls, HAM/TSP patients and MS patients. This clonotype was seen repeatedly, ten times or more. Which antigen it targets is not known. It has no much larger one-base neighbor in the sample; base qualities were not kept. This sequence was found in a woman in her twenties or thirties with HTLV-1-associated myelopathy (HAM/TSP). The V and J genes are TRBV6-1 and TRBJ2-1; 9 nucleotides in the junction match TRBD2. The sequenced material came from CD8+ T cells from blood. The DNA reads TGTGCCAGCAGGTCCCGTTCAGCGGGGGGCCCTATCGATGAGCAGTTCTTC. It specifies CASRSRSAGGPIDEQFF.